Below are 23 T cell receptor beta chains sequenced from a single sample in a study of long-term antiretroviral therapy in people with HIV. Survey-level resolution applied to immunoSEQ assay v3.0. Clones were read by immunoSEQ multiplex PCR, and TCRdb kept only the in-frame ones, dropping some. The sample includes under 30,000 clones, around four fifths of them seen just once. The sequenced sample was unsorted PBMCs, obtained 3 years after starting antiretroviral therapy. The receptors here all came from a man younger than 35 with HIV.

This rearrangement joins TRBV5-6 to TRBJ2-2; D gene unclear. V was trimmed by 0 bases and J by 2 bases, leaving 5 bases between them. Germline V gene data show CDR1 as SGHDT and CDR2 as YYEEEE. The CDR3 consists of 14 residues. This CDR3 reads CASSLEFNTGELFF. As DNA, the CDR3 is TGTGCCAGCAGCTTGGAGTTTAACACCGGGGAGCTGTTTTTT.

J is TRBJ2-7 and V is TRBV30, with D perhaps TRBD1 (7 bases). V lost 3 bases, J lost 3 bases, and 15 bases lay in between. The germline gives CDR1 GTSNPN, CDR2 SVGIG (reference sequence). This CDR3 is built from 14 residues. CDR3 coding DNA: TGTGCCTGGAGCAGGGGGGACCTGTACTACGAGCAGTACTTC. This codes for CAWSRGDLYYEQYF.

The rearrangement links TRBV5-5 to TRBJ1-2; TRBD1 aligns across 10 bases. Germline V gives CDR1 SGHKS, CDR2 YYEKEE (reference sequence). Trimming cost V 0 bases and J 7 bases; bases outside gene matches: 12. The CDR3 contains 17 residues. The CDR3 bases are TGTGCCAGCAGCTTGGCGACAGGGGGCGCGACTCGACTTGGCTACACCTTC. Its protein product is CASSLATGGATRLGYTF.

This clone was recorded a few times. V usage is TRBV27 and J usage is TRBJ1-2; D is ambiguous. The CDR3 loop spans 14 amino acids. CDR1 is MNHEY and CDR2 is SMNVEV in the germline V gene (reference sequence). Trimming took off 5 bases at V and 7 bases at J, with 17 bases between the two ends. The DNA for the CDR3 is TGTGCCAGCAGTCCGGGTTGGGAGGGTGGTGGCTACACCTTC. Translated, it gives CASSPGWEGGGYTF.

This chain joins TRBV10-1 and TRBJ2-7, with D perhaps TRBD2 (6 bases). The CDR3 spans 12 residues. The V end lost 11 bases, the J end lost 0 bases, and 11 bases lay between the germline ends. The germline CDR1 and CDR2 sequences are WNHNN and SYGVQD (reference sequence). CDR3 coding DNA: TGCGCCGACGGGGGTAGCTCCTACGAGCAGTACTTC. It is translated as CADGGSSYEQYF.

This clone is medium-sized by share. The chain employs TRBV27 and TRBJ2-7; possibly TRBD1 for D (6 bases). Trimming removed 5 bases from V and 2 bases from J, with 10 bases in between. CDR3 length equals 13 residues. The germline gives CDR1 MNHEY, CDR2 SMNVEV (reference sequence). CDR3 sequence (DNA): TGTGCCAGCAGTACAGGGTTTGCCTACGAGCAGTACTTC. As protein: CASSTGFAYEQYF.

The gene calls are TRBV4-2 and TRBJ1-4, with D possibly matching TRBD1 (5 bases). The CDR3 is 17 residues long. CDR1 is LGHNA, CDR2 YNFKEQ, per germline. Trimming took 5 bases from V and 8 from J, leaving 24 bases between them. The DNA for the CDR3 is TGTGCCAGCAGCTCAAAAACAGGTCCCGAGGGTAAAGAAAAACTGTTTTTT. Encoded protein: CASSSKTGPEGKEKLFF.

The chain employs TRBV18 and TRBJ2-3; D gene ambiguous. The V gene's germline CDR1 is KGHSH and CDR2 LQKENI. Trimming shortened V by 6 bases and J by 4 bases, and 14 bases separated the two germline ends. The CDR3 has 14 amino acids. The CDR3 spells CASSLWDPPDTQYF. CDR3 DNA sequence: TGTGCCAGCTCCCTATGGGATCCTCCAGATACGCAGTATTTT.

This sequence joins TRBV10-2 and TRBJ2-1; maybe TRBD1 (6 bases). CDR3 length: 14 residues. V lost 2 bases and J lost 10, with 15 bases in between. In germline, CDR1 is WSHSY, CDR2 SAAADI. The CDR3 loop is CASSERGRDTEQFF. The CDR3 DNA follows: TGCGCCAGCAGTGAGAGGGGCCGGGACACCGAGCAGTTCTTC.

This clone was recorded once. This rearrangement joins TRBV4-1 to TRBJ1-2; D not certain. V was pared by 0 bases and J by 7 bases, with 15 bases between. Germline loops: CDR1 MGHRA, CDR2 YSYEKL. The CDR3 is 15 amino acids. CDR3 DNA sequence: TGCGCCAGCAGCCAAGAAATTTCACGAACTATTGGCTACACCTTC. Translated: CASSQEISRTIGYTF.

The chain recombines TRBV10-3 with TRBJ2-7; the D gene is possibly TRBD1 (5 bases). Germline CDR1 reads ENHRY; CDR2 reads SYGVKD. The CDR3 is 13 amino acids. The V end was cut by 2 bases, the J end by 6 bases, with 11 bases between. This CDR3 is CAISEPRVSEQYF. DNA of the CDR3: TGTGCCATCAGTGAGCCCAGGGTATCCGAGCAGTACTTC.

The rearrangement joins TRBV27 to TRBJ1-1; D might be TRBD1 (5 bases). The CDR3 has 14 amino acids. Germline CDR1 and CDR2: MNHEY and SMNVEV (reference sequence). The V gene lost 0 bases and the J gene lost 6 bases, with 11 bases spanning the gap. The CDR3 here is CASSLSGGNPEAFF. The CDR3 DNA reads as TGTGCCAGCAGTTTATCGGGGGGTAATCCTGAAGCTTTCTTT.

The chain couples TRBV5-4 to TRBJ2-1; TRBD2 matches 13 bases. The V and J ends lost 3 bases and 5 bases, in that order; junction bases with no gene match: 8. The germline CDR1 and CDR2 sequences are SGHNT and YYREEE (reference sequence). The length of the CDR3 is 17 residues. In DNA, the CDR3 is TGTGCCAGCAGCTCCGGGAGAACTAGCGGGGGGGACAATGAGCAGTTCTTC. Translating gives CASSSGRTSGGDNEQFF.

This chain connects TRBV18 to TRBJ2-7, with a possible D match to TRBD1 (6 bases). The CDR3 sequence is 14 residues long. Germline V gives CDR1 KGHSH, CDR2 LQKENI. V lost 6 bases and J lost 3, with 15 bases in between. Here the CDR3 reads CASSPAQGIYEQYV. The CDR3 region has the DNA TGTGCCAGCTCCCCGGCTCAGGGGATCTACGAGCAGTACGTC.

This clone appeared a single time. V is TRBV10-1 and J is TRBJ2-1, with TRBD1 matching over 9 bases. Looked up from germline, CDR1 is WNHNN and CDR2 is SYGVQD (reference sequence). The trim removed 3 bases at V and 4 bases at J, leaving 10 bases unmatched. The CDR3 is made up of 17 amino acids. CDR3 nucleotides: TGCGCCAGCAGTGATTCTCTGGGGACAGGGAATTACAATGAGCAGTTCTTC. Its protein product is CASSDSLGTGNYNEQFF.

The chain links TRBV7-8 to TRBJ2-2, with 7 bases lining up with TRBD1. The germline V gene has CDR1 SGHVS and CDR2 FQNEAQ. The V segment lost 8 bases and the J segment 5 bases; nucleotides outside the gene matches: 14. The CDR3 loop spans 16 amino acids. The CDR3 DNA reads as TGTGCCAGCGTCCTCCTCCCGGGACAGCGTACCGGGGAGCTGTTTTTT. Amino acid sequence: CASVLLPGQRTGELFF. Combining the CDR3 with reference TRBV7-8 and TRBJ2-2 gives the whole variable domain GAGVSQSPRYKVAKRGQDVALRCDPISGHVSLFWYQQALGQGPEFLTYFQNEAQLDKSGLPSDRFFAERPEGSVSTLKIQRTQQEDSAVYLCASVLLPGQRTGELFFGEGSRLTVL.

CDR3 loop: CASSPVIERLAKNIQYF. CDR3 nucleotide sequence: TGCGCCAGCAGCCCCGTTATAGAGCGATTAGCCAAAAACATTCAGTACTTC. The rearrangement joins TRBV4-1 to TRBJ2-4; no firm D call. V lost 4 bases and J lost 0, with 16 bases in between. Germline V CDR1 and CDR2: MGHRA, YSYEKL. The CDR3 is 17 amino acids.

The chain recombines TRBV6-5 with TRBJ2-7; TRBD2 is a possible D gene (6 bases). Germline assignment: CDR1 MNHEY and CDR2 SVGAGI. The CDR3 contains 13 residues. The ends were cut back, 3 bases at V and 1 base at J, with 7 bases in the middle. The CDR3 nucleotides are TGTGCCAGCAGTTATCGGGGGTCCTACGAGCAGTACTTC. The encoded protein is CASSYRGSYEQYF.

The rearrangement joins TRBV21-1 to TRBJ1-5. TRBV21-1 is listed as a pseudogene. This CDR3 is 17 amino acids long. CDR3 sequence reads: CASSKEREDWGNQPQHF. The CDR3 DNA reads TGTGCCAGCAGCAAAGAAAGGGAAGATTGGGGCAATCAGCCCCAGCATTTT.

The V and J genes are TRBV2 and TRBJ1-1; D may be TRBD1 (5 bases). The germline CDR1 and CDR2 sequences are SNHLY and FYNNEI. Trimming removed 6 bases from V and 9 bases from J, with 14 bases in between. The CDR3 is 12 residues long. In DNA form, the CDR3 reads TGTGCCAGCAGCCCTGACAGACCTAAAGCTTTCTTT. Its translation is CASSPDRPKAFF.

CDR3 sequence (DNA): TGCACCAGCAGCCACGGGGGACTAGCGGGGGCCTACGAGCAGTACGTC. This codes for CTSSHGGLAGAYEQYV. The rearrangement uses TRBV1 and TRBJ2-7; TRBD2 is the table's D call, not checked against the DNA. TRBV1 is a recognized pseudogene. The length of the CDR3 is 16 residues.

This chain connects TRBV19 to TRBJ2-3, with D uncertain. The V and J ends lost 3 bases and 5 bases respectively, with 12 bases between them. The CDR3 has 14 amino acids. CDR1 LNHDA and CDR2 SQIVND come from the germline V gene (reference sequence). The CDR3 sequence is CASSIGRRQDTQYF. The CDR3 coding sequence is TGTGCCAGTAGTATCGGGCGTCGACAAGATACGCAGTATTTT.

The rearrangement joins TRBV11-2 to TRBJ1-2; D possibly corresponds to TRBD1 (5 bases). The germline V gene encodes CDR1 SGHAT and CDR2 FQNNGV. The CDR3 covers 14 residues. V was trimmed by 1 base and J by 7 bases, leaving 13 bases between them. The CDR3 DNA reads TGTGCCAGCAGCTTAGGGGTCGACAGCCGTGGCTACACCTTC. Amino acid sequence: CASSLGVDSRGYTF.